The 22 T cell receptor beta chains below come from one sample, sequenced in a study of MAIT cells during Salmonella Paratyphi A infection. Their specific antigens are unknown. Each CDR3 protein is one row after TCRdb ran MiXCR on the 5' RACE reads. The sample includes some 1,600 distinct CDR3 sequences, 66% of them seen just once. Study findings and constraints: MAIT TRBV usage was oligoclonal, favouring TRBV20 and TRBV6.

The time point: after infection, following antibiotic treatment. Flow cytometry identified and sorted MAIT cells as Valpha7.2+ CD161+ T cells. The specimen was MAIT cells from blood, collected at the last sampling point of the challenge study. Receptors originate from a person aged 18-70 years who was deliberately infected with Salmonella Paratyphi A in a paratyphoid fever challenge study.

The rearrangement uses TRBV7-2 and TRBJ2-4, with D tentatively TRBD2 (6 bases). The CDR3 spans 14 residues. Trimming removed 5 bases at V and 6 bases at J, with 14 bases between. Germline V lookup: CDR1 SGHTA, CDR2 FQGNSA. The CDR3 reads CASSIGLPVNIQYF. The CDR3 DNA is TGTGCCAGCAGCATCGGACTACCCGTAAACATTCAGTACTTC.

The chain has TRBV20-1 and TRBJ1-5, with TRBD1 matching over 9 bases. Trimming at V came to 2 bases and at J to 1 base, leaving 6 bases not matched to a gene. The CDR3 is 16 amino acids. In germline, CDR1 is DFQATT, CDR2 SNEGSKA (reference sequence). The chain's CDR3 is CSARSWDRESNQPQHF. CDR3 DNA sequence: TGCAGTGCTAGATCCTGGGACAGGGAGAGCAATCAGCCCCAGCATTTT.

This clonotype is termed large. V gene TRBV20-1 combines with J gene TRBJ2-1; tentatively, D is TRBD1 or TRBD2 (5 bases each). Trimming stripped 7 bases from V and 3 bases from J, with 16 bases between. The germline CDR1 and CDR2 sequences are DFQATT and SNEGSKA (reference sequence). This CDR3 spans 14 amino acids. This chain's CDR3 is CSVNPRDGYNEQFF. CDR3 nucleotides: TGCAGTGTCAACCCCCGGGACGGCTACAATGAGCAGTTCTTC.

This sequence joins TRBV5-1 and TRBJ1-3; D gene ambiguous. V was trimmed by 5 bases and J by 0 bases, leaving 9 bases between them. This CDR3 has 14 residues. Germline CDR1 is SGHRS and CDR2 is YFSETQ. CDR3 residues: CASSPGSSGNTIYF. CDR3 DNA sequence: TGCGCCAGCAGTCCAGGAAGCTCTGGAAACACCATATATTTT.

Of note for this clonotype: The CDR3 ends on some other residue instead of the conserved phenylalanine or tryptophan, so this is likely a read error. The DNA is left out, because the CDR3 cannot be placed on it with certainty; the CDR3 is given as TCRdb lists it. The chain links TRBV4-3 to TRBJ2-1. From its first to its last residue, the CDR3 has 16 amino acids. Looked up from germline, CDR1 is LGHNA and CDR2 is YSLEER. CDR3 amino acids: CASSQDVAEPYNEKLG.

The chain combines TRBV7-9 with TRBJ1-4, with D unresolved. This CDR3 comprises 14 residues. Germline V lookup: CDR1 SEHNR, CDR2 FQNEAQ (reference sequence). V dropped 5 bases and J dropped 8 bases, with 15 bases sitting between them. The CDR3 region is CASSPGGGGEKLFF. Here the CDR3 DNA reads TGTGCCAGCAGCCCGGGAGGCGGTGGCGAAAAACTGTTTTTT. Full variable domain (rest looked up from reference TRBV7-9 and TRBJ1-4): DTGVSQNPRHKITKRGQNVTFRCDPISEHNRLYWYRQTLGQGPEFLTYFQNEAQLEKSRLLSDRFSAERPKGSFSTLEIQRTEQGDSAMYLCASSPGGGGEKLFFGSGTQLSVL.

This clonotype was counted once. The chain combines TRBV20-1 with TRBJ2-3; 13 bases match TRBD2. The CDR3 is made up of 15 amino acids. The germline V gene encodes CDR1 DFQATT and CDR2 SNEGSKA (reference sequence). V gave up 4 bases and J gave up 4 bases; unmatched junction bases: 5. CDR3 sequence: CSAIAGTSGADTQYF. CDR3 DNA: TGCAGTGCTATAGCAGGGACTAGCGGGGCAGATACGCAGTATTTT.

The rearrangement joins TRBV20-1 to TRBJ1-2; D remains unclear. The CDR3 spans 13 residues. From germline, CDR1 is DFQATT and CDR2 SNEGSKA (reference sequence). Trimming took 4 bases from V and 7 from J, leaving 16 bases between them. The CDR3 here is CSANLRGLGGYTF. The CDR3 DNA reads as TGCAGTGCTAATCTCCGAGGGTTGGGTGGCTACACCTTC.

The gene calls are TRBV7-8 and TRBJ2-1; 12 positions agree with TRBD2. V shed 5 bases, J shed 7 bases, and the junction held 9 bases outside the gene matches. CDR1 is SGHVS, CDR2 FQNEAQ, per germline. CDR3 length equals 16 residues. The DNA of the CDR3 is TGTGCCAGCAGCGCAATCCTAGCGGGAGGGCGAAATGAGCAGTTCTTC. Translation: CASSAILAGGRNEQFF.

This clonotype occurred once. This chain uses TRBV6-5 with TRBJ2-2, with D uncertain. Trimming removed 8 bases from V and 5 bases from J, with 15 bases in between. The CDR3 sequence is 14 residues long. Germline CDR1 MNHEY, CDR2 SVGAGI. In DNA, the CDR3 is TGTGCCAGCCGTGGGTCAGGCGTGACCGGGGAGCTGTTTTTT. Its translation is CASRGSGVTGELFF.

This sequence joins TRBV6-5 and TRBJ2-5; D is unresolved. The CDR3 totals 14 residues. Between the trimmed V and J ends, which lost 0 bases and 0 bases, there was a span of 5 bases. Germline CDR1 and CDR2: MNHEY and SVGAGI. The CDR3 loop is CASSYSRNQETQYF. CDR3 nucleotide sequence: TGTGCCAGCAGTTACTCTCGGAACCAAGAGACCCAGTACTTC.

As regards this clonotype: Since no conserved phenylalanine or tryptophan closes the CDR3, a read error is the likely cause. The limits of the CDR3 on the DNA are not certain, so only TCRdb's listed CDR3 is given. The chain uses TRBV4-3 and TRBJ2-5. The CDR3 comprises 10 residues, both ends counted. The germline V gene has CDR1 LGHNA and CDR2 YSLEER. CDR3 protein: CASSQEKKEG.

The rearrangement uses TRBV4-2 and TRBJ2-2; 12 positions match TRBD1. V was pared by 0 bases and J by 4 bases, with 0 bases of the junction left unmatched. Germline V gene lookup returns CDR1 LGHNA and CDR2 YNFKEQ. CDR3 size: 16 residues. DNA of the CDR3: TGTGCCAGCAGCCAAGAGGGACAGGGGGCCACCGGGGAGCTGTTTTTT. It encodes CASSQEGQGATGELFF.

This clonotype was picked up a small number of times. The conserved final phenylalanine or tryptophan is absent from the CDR3, which likely points to a read error. No DNA is shown, since the ends of the CDR3 on it are uncertain; the CDR3 is the one TCRdb lists. The chain couples TRBV29-1 to TRBJ1-1. With termini counted, the CDR3 has 13 amino acids. Germline V CDR1 and CDR2: SQVTM, ANQGSEA. The CDR3 reads CSARDREGKEEGG.

The J gene is TRBJ2-2, the V gene TRBV15; 11 bases are a match to TRBD1. Trimming took 3 bases from V and 6 from J; bases not matched to a gene: 6. The CDR3 is made up of 16 amino acids. In germline, CDR1 is LNHNV, CDR2 YYDKDF (reference sequence). CDR3 coding DNA: TGTGCCACCAGCAGTATTCCGGGACAGGGGGCCGGGGAGCTGTTTTTT. This translates into CATSSIPGQGAGELFF.

V and J are TRBV6-1 and TRBJ2-1, with 11 bases matching TRBD2. CDR3 length: 16 residues. CDR1 and CDR2 (germline): MNHNS, SASEGT. The V and J ends lost 1 base and 9 bases, in that order; junction bases with no gene match: 8. The CDR3 DNA reads as TGTGCCAGCAGTGAAGTAGCGGGAGGGATCCTTGGTGAGCAGTTCTTC. It is translated as CASSEVAGGILGEQFF.

This clonotype was detected many times. The chain is built from TRBV20-1 and TRBJ2-2, with 7 bases that match TRBD1. CDR3 length equals 14 residues. With 3 bases clipped from V and 7 bases from J, the junction kept 8 bases outside the gene matches. The germline V gene encodes CDR1 DFQATT and CDR2 SNEGSKA (reference sequence). Written as DNA, the CDR3 is TGCAGTGCTAGGGCAGGGGGAGAGAGCGGGGAGCTGTTTTTT. Translating gives CSARAGGESGELFF.

The table lists this clonotype with a count of one. The chain combines TRBV6-1 with TRBJ2-3, with 15 nucleotides matching TRBD2. V lost 4 bases, J lost 6 bases, and 11 bases stayed unmatched. This CDR3 region has 18 residues. Germline V gene lookup returns CDR1 MNHNS and CDR2 SASEGT. The CDR3 loop reads CASSAIAGTSGGLDTQYF. CDR3 bases: TGTGCCAGCAGTGCTATAGCAGGGACTAGCGGGGGGTTGGATACGCAGTATTTT.

This sequence joins TRBV29-1 and TRBJ2-2; the D gene is possibly TRBD1 (6 bases). V was shortened by 8 bases and J by 5 bases, with 21 bases between the two germline ends. This CDR3 contains 15 residues. Germline CDR1 is SQVTM and CDR2 is ANQGSEA. The CDR3 reads CSKVETGPGTGELFF. The CDR3 coding sequence is TGCAGCAAAGTCGAGACAGGACCGGGGACCGGGGAGCTGTTTTTT.

By frequency in the sample, this clonotype is medium-sized. This chain uses TRBV20-1 with TRBJ2-7; D not certain. V was shortened by 1 base and J by 5 bases, with 12 bases between the two germline ends. Per germline, CDR1 DFQATT and CDR2 SNEGSKA (reference sequence). The CDR3 consists of 13 residues. DNA for the CDR3: TGCAGTGCTAGAGGCAGGCTAGAAAACGAGCAGTACTTC. It is translated as CSARGRLENEQYF.

The chain uses TRBV10-3 and TRBJ1-2, with 7 positions matching TRBD1. Trimming cost V 7 bases and J 5 bases; bases outside gene matches: 13. The germline gives CDR1 ENHRY, CDR2 SYGVKD. The CDR3 is 15 residues long. CDR3 in DNA: TGTGCCATCACCGAGGAGGGGACAGCCCAATATGGCTACACCTTC. Translating gives CAITEEGTAQYGYTF.

This clonotype appeared a few times. At one boundary the junction diverges from the germline segment, which might be a read error. The chain uses TRBV7-7 and TRBJ2-3; a weak D match, TRBD2 (5 bases). Looked up from germline, CDR1 is SSHAT and CDR2 is FNYEAQ (reference sequence). The CDR3 contains 12 residues. The CDR3: CASSAEGDTQYF. As DNA, the CDR3 is TGTGCTAGCAGCGCCGAGGGAGATACGCAGTATTTT.